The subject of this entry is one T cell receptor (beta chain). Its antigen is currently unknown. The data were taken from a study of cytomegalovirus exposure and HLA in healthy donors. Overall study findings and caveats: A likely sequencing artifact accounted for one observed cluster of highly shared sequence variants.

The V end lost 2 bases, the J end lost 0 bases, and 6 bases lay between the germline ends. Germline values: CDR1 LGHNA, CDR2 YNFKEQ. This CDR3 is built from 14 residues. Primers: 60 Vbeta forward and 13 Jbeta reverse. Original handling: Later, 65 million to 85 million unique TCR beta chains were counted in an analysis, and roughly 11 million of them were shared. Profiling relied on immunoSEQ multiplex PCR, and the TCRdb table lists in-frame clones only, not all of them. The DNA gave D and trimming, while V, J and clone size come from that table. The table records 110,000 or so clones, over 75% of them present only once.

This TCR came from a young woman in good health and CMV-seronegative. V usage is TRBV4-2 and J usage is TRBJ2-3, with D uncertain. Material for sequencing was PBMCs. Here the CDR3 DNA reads TGTGCCAGCAGCCAACAGTCAAGCACAGATACGCAGTATTTT. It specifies CASSQQSSTDTQYF.